These T cell receptor beta chains were read from a single sample in a study of shared clonotypes between healthy human individuals. The table came from immunoSEQ multiplex PCR; TCRdb's copy has only in-frame clones and leaves some out. This table holds some 2.4 million clones, roughly 93% found once. Sequences were obtained from naive CD4+ T cells from PBMCs. The receptors here all came from a man aged 18-30 years in good health. Some clones in this sample may be carry-over from other donors' samples. Each CDR3 is given with its conserved first and last residue. The order of the fields is J gene, V gene, D gene, clone size, CDR3 DNA, CDR3 protein. The D gene is left open where the match is weak. Part of the rows lack a size; the others show once, few, many or a class for expanded clones.

j_call: TRBJ2-7
v_call: TRBV10-3
d_call: TRBD1
clone_size: NA
cdr3_nt: TGTGCCATCAGTGAGCGATCGGGACAGGGGGCGCCGGGTTACCACGAGCAGTACTTC
cdr3_aa: CAISERSGQGAPGYHEQYF

j_call: TRBJ1-5
v_call: TRBV18
d_call: NA
clone_size: NA
cdr3_nt: TGTGCCAGCTCACCACAGGGAGTCTCGGGTCAGCCCCAGCATTTT
cdr3_aa: CASSPQGVSGQPQHF

j_call: TRBJ2-6
v_call: TRBV19
d_call: TRBD1
clone_size: NA
cdr3_nt: TGTGCCAGTAGACCTGAGGACAGGGGCCCGATCTCTGGGGCCAACGTCCTGACTTTC
cdr3_aa: CASRPEDRGPISGANVLTF

j_call: TRBJ1-2
v_call: TRBV2
d_call: NA
clone_size: NA
cdr3_nt: TGTGCCAGCAGTGAATTTGGATCTAACTATGGCTACACCTTC
cdr3_aa: CASSEFGSNYGYTF

j_call: TRBJ2-7
v_call: TRBV25-1
d_call: NA
clone_size: NA
cdr3_nt: TGTGCCAGCAGTACCACCTACGAGCAGTACTTC
cdr3_aa: CASSTTYEQYF

j_call: TRBJ2-3
v_call: TRBV14
d_call: NA
clone_size: NA
cdr3_nt: TGTGCCAGCAGCCACGGGGATACGCAGTATTTT
cdr3_aa: CASSHGDTQYF

j_call: TRBJ1-4
v_call: TRBV30
d_call: TRBD1
clone_size: NA
cdr3_nt: TGTGCCACCCAGGACAGGGTCCCGGGGGAAAAACTGTTTTTT
cdr3_aa: CATQDRVPGEKLFF

j_call: TRBJ2-3
v_call: TRBV5-1
d_call: NA
clone_size: NA
cdr3_nt: TGCGCCAGCAGCGGGCCCGCGCAGTATTTT
cdr3_aa: CASSGPAQYF

j_call: TRBJ2-1
v_call: TRBV7-3
d_call: NA
clone_size: NA
cdr3_nt: TGTGCCAGCAGCTCCGCGGGCTACAATGAGCAGTTCTTC
cdr3_aa: CASSSAGYNEQFF

j_call: TRBJ2-7
v_call: TRBV5-4
d_call: TRBD1
clone_size: NA
cdr3_nt: TGTGCCAGCGGTGGACAGGGAAACGAGCAGTACTTC
cdr3_aa: CASGGQGNEQYF

j_call: TRBJ1-2
v_call: TRBV14
d_call: NA
clone_size: NA
cdr3_nt: TGTGCCAGCAGCCTAAGGACGGGAGCGGACTATGGCTACACCTTC
cdr3_aa: CASSLRTGADYGYTF

j_call: TRBJ2-3
v_call: TRBV5-4
d_call: NA
clone_size: once
cdr3_nt: TGTGCCAGCAGCTCCGGGAGAGGGGCAGATACGCAGTATTTT
cdr3_aa: CASSSGRGADTQYF

j_call: TRBJ2-5
v_call: TRBV11-2
d_call: NA
clone_size: NA
cdr3_nt: TGTGCCAGCAGCTTAGGAGGGGGGCTAGAGACCCAGTACTTC
cdr3_aa: CASSLGGGLETQYF

j_call: TRBJ2-7
v_call: TRBV6-6
d_call: NA
clone_size: NA
cdr3_nt: TGTGCCAGCAGTCACCCTACGGGGAACAATCCTTACGAGCAGTACTTC
cdr3_aa: CASSHPTGNNPYEQYF

j_call: TRBJ2-1
v_call: TRBV18
d_call: NA
clone_size: once
cdr3_nt: TGTGCCAGCTCACGGGACTTTTACAATGAGCAGTTCTTC
cdr3_aa: CASSRDFYNEQFF

j_call: TRBJ1-6
v_call: TRBV4-3
d_call: NA
clone_size: NA
cdr3_nt: TGCGCCAGCAGCCAAGATAGGGGTTCACCCCTCCACTTT
cdr3_aa: CASSQDRGSPLHF

j_call: TRBJ1-1
v_call: TRBV19
d_call: NA
clone_size: NA
cdr3_nt: TGTGCCAGTAGATTTTGGGAGGGTTCGTGGGGAACTGAAGCTTTCTTT
cdr3_aa: CASRFWEGSWGTEAFF

j_call: TRBJ2-1
v_call: TRBV4-2
d_call: NA
clone_size: NA
cdr3_nt: TGTGCCAGCAGCCCCTCATTTTTGGGGGAGAATGACAATGAGCAGTTCTTC
cdr3_aa: CASSPSFLGENDNEQFF

j_call: TRBJ2-5
v_call: TRBV18
d_call: NA
clone_size: NA
cdr3_nt: TGTGCCAGCTCAACAGGGCGAGAAGAGACCCAGTACTTC
cdr3_aa: CASSTGREETQYF

j_call: TRBJ2-2
v_call: TRBV5-4
d_call: NA
clone_size: NA
cdr3_nt: TGTGCCAGCAGCCCGGACCGCTGGGCCGGGGAGCTGTTTTTT
cdr3_aa: CASSPDRWAGELFF

j_call: TRBJ1-4
v_call: TRBV2
d_call: NA
clone_size: NA
cdr3_nt: TGTGCCAGCAGTGGACAGCGAGCAACTAATGAAAAACTGTTTTTT
cdr3_aa: CASSGQRATNEKLFF

j_call: TRBJ2-3
v_call: TRBV9
d_call: NA
clone_size: NA
cdr3_nt: TGTGCCAGCAGCGTACGGACCGAAGGCACAGATACGCAGTATTTT
cdr3_aa: CASSVRTEGTDTQYF

j_call: TRBJ1-1
v_call: TRBV19
d_call: NA
clone_size: NA
cdr3_nt: TGTGCCAGTAGTATAGACGGGCCAGCGGGGGTGCTGGGAGCTTTCTTT
cdr3_aa: CASSIDGPAGVLGAFF

j_call: TRBJ2-7
v_call: TRBV19
d_call: TRBD2
clone_size: NA
cdr3_nt: TGTGCCAGTAGTATGAGAGCTAGCGGGACCTACGAGCAGTACTTC
cdr3_aa: CASSMRASGTYEQYF

j_call: TRBJ2-1
v_call: TRBV29-1
d_call: NA
clone_size: NA
cdr3_nt: TGCAGCGTCAAGGGACCAAGCAATGAGCAGTTCTTC
cdr3_aa: CSVKGPSNEQFF

j_call: TRBJ2-2
v_call: TRBV2
d_call: TRBD1
clone_size: NA
cdr3_nt: TGTGCCAGCAGTGATAGAAGGCAGGGGGACACCGGGGAGCTGTTTTTT
cdr3_aa: CASSDRRQGDTGELFF

j_call: TRBJ2-1
v_call: TRBV15
d_call: NA
clone_size: once
cdr3_nt: TGTGCCACCAGCACCAACCGGGACGTGGGCTTCAATGAGCAGTTCTTC
cdr3_aa: CATSTNRDVGFNEQFF

j_call: TRBJ2-3
v_call: TRBV7-2
d_call: NA
clone_size: NA
cdr3_nt: TGTGCCAGCAGCTTGGCTTACACAGATACGCAGTATTTT
cdr3_aa: CASSLAYTDTQYF

j_call: TRBJ2-2
v_call: TRBV25-1
d_call: TRBD1
clone_size: NA
cdr3_nt: TGTGCCAGTGGACAGGGGATTACCGGGGAGCTGTTTTTT
cdr3_aa: CASGQGITGELFF

j_call: TRBJ2-5
v_call: TRBV7-9
d_call: NA
clone_size: NA
cdr3_nt: TGTGCCAGCAGCTTACGACAATTACTGCAAGAGACCCAGTACTTC
cdr3_aa: CASSLRQLLQETQYF

j_call: TRBJ2-2
v_call: TRBV2
d_call: NA
clone_size: NA
cdr3_nt: TGTGCCAGCAGTCGGAGGGCCTGGGCCGGGGAGCTGTTTTTT
cdr3_aa: CASSRRAWAGELFF

j_call: TRBJ2-7
v_call: TRBV30
d_call: TRBD1
clone_size: NA
cdr3_nt: TGTGCCTGGAGTGTATGGGCAGGGGGCGGGGACGAGCAGTACTTC
cdr3_aa: CAWSVWAGGGDEQYF

j_call: TRBJ2-2
v_call: TRBV27
d_call: NA
clone_size: NA
cdr3_nt: TGTGCCAGCAGTCTCTCAGGGGCCGGGGAGCTGTTTTTT
cdr3_aa: CASSLSGAGELFF

j_call: TRBJ2-2
v_call: TRBV19
d_call: NA
clone_size: once
cdr3_nt: TGTGCCAGTAGTATAGATCGGGCGGGGACCGGGGAGCTGTTTTTT
cdr3_aa: CASSIDRAGTGELFF

j_call: TRBJ1-1
v_call: TRBV7-2
d_call: NA
clone_size: NA
cdr3_nt: TGTGCCAGCAGCTTAGTCAGGGTGAACACTGAAGCTTTCTTT
cdr3_aa: CASSLVRVNTEAFF

j_call: TRBJ1-2
v_call: TRBV11-2
d_call: TRBD1
clone_size: few
cdr3_nt: TGTGCCAGCAGCGGGACAGGGGAAAAAATCGGCTACACCTTC
cdr3_aa: CASSGTGEKIGYTF